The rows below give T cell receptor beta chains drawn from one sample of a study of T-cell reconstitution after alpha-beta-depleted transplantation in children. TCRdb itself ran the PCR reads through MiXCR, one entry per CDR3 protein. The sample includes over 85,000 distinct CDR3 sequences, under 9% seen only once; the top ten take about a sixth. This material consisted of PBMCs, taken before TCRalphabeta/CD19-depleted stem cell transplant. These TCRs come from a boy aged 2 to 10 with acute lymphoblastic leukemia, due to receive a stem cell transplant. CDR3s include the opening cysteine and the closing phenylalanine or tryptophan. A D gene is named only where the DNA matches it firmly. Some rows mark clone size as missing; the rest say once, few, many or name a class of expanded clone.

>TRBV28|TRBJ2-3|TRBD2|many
CASSSGGAGTDTQYF
TGTGCCAGCAGCAGCGGGGGGGCGGGAACAGATACGCAGTATTTT
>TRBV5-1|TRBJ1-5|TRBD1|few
CASSSGDRANQPQHF
TGCGCCAGCAGCTCAGGGGACAGGGCCAATCAGCCCCAGCATTTT
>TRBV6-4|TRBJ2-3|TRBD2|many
CASSRGGGGTDTQYF
TGTGCCAGCTCCCGCGGGGGGGGAGGCACAGATACGCAGTATTTT
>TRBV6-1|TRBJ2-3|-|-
CASYPVGSYTDTQYF
TGTGCCAGCTACCCCGTTGGCAGTTACACAGATACGCAGTATTTT
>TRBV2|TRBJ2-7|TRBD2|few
CASSEQGEGQGYEQYF
TGTGCCAGCAGTGAACAAGGGGAGGGGCAAGGCTACGAGCAGTACTTC
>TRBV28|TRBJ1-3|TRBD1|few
CASSFGTRQGRSGNTIYF
TGTGCCAGCAGTTTTGGTACGAGACAGGGAAGGAGCGGAAACACCATATATTTT
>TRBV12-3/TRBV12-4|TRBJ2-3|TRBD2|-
CASSSGGDRDTQYF
TGTGCCAGCAGTTCCGGGGGGGATCGAGATACGCAGTATTTT
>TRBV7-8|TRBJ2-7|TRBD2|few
CASTLTSGSYEQYF
TGTGCCAGCACCCTGACTAGCGGGTCCTACGAGCAGTACTTC
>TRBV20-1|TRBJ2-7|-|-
CSARSLGQFVYEQYF
TGCAGTGCTAGATCCTTAGGACAGTTTGTCTACGAGCAGTACTTC
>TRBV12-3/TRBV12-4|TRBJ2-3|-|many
CASSFTDTQYF
TGTGCCAGCAGTTTCACAGATACGCAGTATTTT
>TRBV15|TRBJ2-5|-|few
CATRRGEETQYF
TGTGCCACCAGAAGGGGGGAAGAGACCCAGTACTTC
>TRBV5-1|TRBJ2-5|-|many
CASSLRSIQETQYF
TGCGCCAGCAGCTTAAGATCTATCCAAGAGACCCAGTACTTC
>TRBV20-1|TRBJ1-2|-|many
CSARMGFDYGYTF
TGCAGTGCTAGGATGGGGTTCGACTATGGCTACACCTTC
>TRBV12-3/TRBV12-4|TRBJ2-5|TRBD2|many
CASSLSGGQETQYF
TGTGCCAGCAGCCTTAGCGGGGGCCAAGAGACCCAGTACTTC
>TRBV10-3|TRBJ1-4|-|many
CAISPDMDAGGKLFF
TGTGCCATCAGCCCCGACATGGACGCTGGAGGAAAACTGTTTTTT
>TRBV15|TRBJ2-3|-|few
CATSKPLDTQYF
TGTGCCACCAGCAAACCGCTAGATACGCAGTATTTT
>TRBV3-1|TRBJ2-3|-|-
CASSQGEGGVSRTQYF
TGTGCCAGCAGCCAAGGGGAGGGGGGTGTGTCGCGTACGCAGTATTTT
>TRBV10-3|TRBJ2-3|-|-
CATGGQTLTDTQYF
TGTGCCACGGGGGGACAGACTCTCACAGATACGCAGTATTTT
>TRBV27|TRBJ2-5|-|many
CASRGPMQETQYF
TGTGCCAGCCGGGGACCGATGCAAGAGACCCAGTACTTC
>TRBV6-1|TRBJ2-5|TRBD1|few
CASTRTGFGETQYF
TGTGCCAGCACCCGGACAGGGTTTGGGGAGACCCAGTACTTC
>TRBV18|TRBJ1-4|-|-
CASSLPGDGPTNEKLFF
TGTGCCAGCTCACTACCAGGGGACGGACCAACTAATGAAAAACTGTTTTTT
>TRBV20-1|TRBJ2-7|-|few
CSARTPGFYEQYF
TGCAGTGCTAGGACCCCGGGGTTCTACGAGCAGTACTTC
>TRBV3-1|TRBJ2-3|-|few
CASSQVGRPDTQYF
TGTGCCAGCAGCCAAGTTGGGCGTCCAGATACGCAGTATTTT
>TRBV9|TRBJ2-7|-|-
CASSVAVGRSYEQYF
TGTGCCAGCAGCGTAGCCGTCGGACGGTCCTACGAGCAGTACTTC
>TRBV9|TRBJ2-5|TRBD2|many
CASSVSGAGETQYF
TGTGCCAGCAGCGTTAGCGGGGCCGGGGAGACCCAGTACTTC
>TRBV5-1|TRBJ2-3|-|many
CASSLTGTGPTF
TGCGCCAGCAGCTTGACCGGCACTGGCCCGACTTTT
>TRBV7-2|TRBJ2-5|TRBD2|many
CASSLNFRGGRTQYF
TGTGCCAGCAGCCTCAACTTTCGGGGGGGCAGGACCCAGTACTTC
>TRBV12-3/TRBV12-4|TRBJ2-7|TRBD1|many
CASSLGQGIGEQYF
TGTGCCAGCAGTTTAGGACAGGGAATAGGCGAGCAGTACTTC
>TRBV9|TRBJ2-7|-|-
CASSVGGGGGYEQYF
TGTGCCAGCAGCGTAGGGGGGGGCGGGGGTTACGAGCAGTACTTC
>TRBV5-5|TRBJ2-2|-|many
CASSLDTGELFF
TGTGCCAGCAGCTTGGACACCGGGGAGCTGTTTTTT
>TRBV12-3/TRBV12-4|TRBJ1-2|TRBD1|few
CASRRGQGANYGYTF
TGTGCCAGCAGGCGTGGACAGGGAGCTAACTATGGCTACACCTTC
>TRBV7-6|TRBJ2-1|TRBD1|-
CASSLSTGVMSGEQFF
TGTGCCAGCAGCTTAAGTACAGGGGTAATGTCTGGTGAGCAGTTCTTC
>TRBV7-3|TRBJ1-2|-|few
CASSPLHNTDLYGYTF
TGTGCCAGCAGCCCCCTTCATAACACAGACCTCTATGGCTACACCTTC
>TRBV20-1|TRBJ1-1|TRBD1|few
CSAPDLGQGITEAFF
TGCAGTGCACCGGATCTTGGACAGGGGATCACTGAAGCTTTCTTT
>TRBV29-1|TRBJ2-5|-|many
CSVAREQETQYF
TGCAGCGTTGCGAGGGAACAAGAGACCCAGTACTTC
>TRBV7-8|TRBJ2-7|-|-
CASSLAEGQKYF
TGTGCCAGCAGCTTAGCGGAGGGACAGAAGTACTTC
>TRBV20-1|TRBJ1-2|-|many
CSASADVYSGYTF
TGCAGTGCTAGCGCGGACGTATATAGTGGCTACACCTTC
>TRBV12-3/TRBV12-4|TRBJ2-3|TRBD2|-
CASSLHGGAADTQYF
TGTGCCAGCAGCCTGCACGGGGGGGCGGCAGATACGCAGTATTTT
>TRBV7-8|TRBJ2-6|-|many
CASSLAAGSGANVLTF
TGTGCCAGCAGCTTAGCCGCGGGGTCTGGGGCCAACGTCCTGACTTTC
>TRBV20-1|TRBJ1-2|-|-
CSARDGVRGYTF
TGCAGTGCTAGAGATGGAGTGCGGGGCTACACCTTC
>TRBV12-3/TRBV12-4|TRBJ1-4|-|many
CASSYSDLVEKLFF
TGTGCCAGCAGTTATTCTGACCTCGTTGAAAAACTGTTTTTT
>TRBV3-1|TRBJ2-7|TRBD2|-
CASSPPPAATSGGGEQYF
TGTGCCAGCAGCCCACCTCCGGCAGCGACTAGCGGGGGCGGGGAGCAGTACTTC
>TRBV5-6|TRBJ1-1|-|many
CASTGTGIRSTEAFF
TGTGCCAGCACCGGAACAGGGATCAGGAGCACTGAAGCTTTCTTT
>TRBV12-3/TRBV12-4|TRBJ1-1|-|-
CASRHTGATEAFF
TGTGCCAGCAGGCATACGGGGGCAACTGAAGCTTTCTTT
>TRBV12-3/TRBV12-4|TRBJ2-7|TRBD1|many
CASSLPPGQGSYEQYF
TGTGCCAGCAGCCTCCCCCCGGGACAGGGCTCCTACGAGCAGTACTTC
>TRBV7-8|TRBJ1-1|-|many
CASSLDRGRPNTEAFF
TGTGCCAGCAGCTTAGATCGCGGACGGCCGAACACTGAAGCTTTCTTT
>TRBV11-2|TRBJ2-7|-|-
CASSLVREQYF
TGTGCCAGCAGCTTAGTTAGGGAGCAGTACTTC
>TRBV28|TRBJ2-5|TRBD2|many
CASSLRLSGGFGETQYF
TGTGCCAGCAGTTTGAGGTTAAGCGGGGGCTTCGGGGAGACCCAGTACTTC
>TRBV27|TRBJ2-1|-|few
CASSLRLGEQFF
TGTGCCAGCAGTTTACGATTGGGTGAGCAGTTCTTC
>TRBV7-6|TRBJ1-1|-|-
CASSFRLPEAFF
TGTGCCAGCAGCTTTAGGCTCCCTGAAGCTTTCTTT
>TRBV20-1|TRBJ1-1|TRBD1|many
CSEGGGDGGSEAFF
TGCAGTGAAGGGGGCGGGGACGGGGGTAGTGAAGCTTTCTTT
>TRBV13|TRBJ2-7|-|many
CASGMMPYEQYF
TGTGCCAGCGGCATGATGCCCTACGAGCAGTACTTC
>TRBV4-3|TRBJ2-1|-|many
CASSQGTSQGEQFF
TGCGCCAGCAGCCAGGGGACAAGCCAGGGTGAGCAGTTCTTC